Listed below are T cell receptor beta chains from one sample, sequenced in a study of CD8+CD57+ T cells in acquired aplastic anemia. MiXCR, run by TCRdb on the reads, gives a single entry per CDR3 protein. Found here are about 420,000 distinct CDR3 sequences, about two thirds of them singletons; the top ten hold 3.5% to 4.5%. The source material was sorted CD4+, CD8+, or CD8+CD57+ T cells (not recorded which) from PBMCs. The receptors here all came from a human donor in good health, serving as a control. Each CDR3 is given with its conserved first and last residue. D genes are given only for firm matches. Size is omitted from some rows. Given values are once, few, many or a class for expanded clones.

15	TRBJ2-1	NA	TRBD2	TRBV7-3	TGTGCCAGCTGCTCCCCAGCGGGGAGTTGGAGTGAGCAGTTCTTC	CASCSPAGSWSEQFF
14	TRBJ2-3	NA	NA	TRBV7-2	TGTGCCAGCAGCACCTCCGGGCTTAGAGACAATCAGCAGTTT	CASSTSGLRDNQQF
15	TRBJ2-3	NA	TRBD2	TRBV19	TGTGCCAGTAGTACAACGGGAGGCCTTGAGGATACGCAGTATTTT	CASSTTGGLEDTQYF
16	TRBJ1-2	once	TRBD1	TRBV9	TGTGCCAGCAGCGAGGGACAGGGAATATCCTACGAGCGCTACACCTTC	CASSEGQGISYERYTF
14	TRBJ1-1	NA	TRBD1	TRBV7-3	TGTGCCAGCAGCCAGGGACAGGGTGGCACTGAAGCTTTCTTT	CASSQGQGGTEAFF
15	TRBJ2-5	NA	TRBD1	TRBV5-6	TGTGCCAGCAGCTTGAAGGGGGGACAGGGGCGGACCCAGTACTTC	CASSLKGGQGRTQYF
18	TRBJ2-3	NA	TRBD2	TRBV19	TGTGCCAGTAGTATAGAGGTACGGGCTAGCGGTAGCACAGATACGCAGTATTTT	CASSIEVRASGSTDTQYF
14	TRBJ2-7	many	TRBD2	TRBV10-2	TGCGCCAGCAGACTTAGCGGGGACGCCTACGAGCAGTACTTC	CASRLSGDAYEQYF
14	TRBJ2-7	NA	NA	TRBV11-2	TGTGCCAGCAGCTTCGACGAGGCTACCTACGAGCAGTACTTC	CASSFDEATYEQYF
16	TRBJ1-2	NA	NA	TRBV7-3	TGTGCCAGCAGCCCGCGGGGGGGGAGCCCGAACTATGGCTACACCTTC	CASSPRGGSPNYGYTF
13	TRBJ2-3	NA	TRBD1	TRBV20-1	TGCAGCGCCGGGGACAGGGGCCGAGATACGCAGTATTTT	CSAGDRGRDTQYF
14	TRBJ2-7	NA	TRBD2	TRBV9	TGTGCCAGCAGCGGGGGAGGGACTTCCAACACGAAATACTTC	CASSGGGTSNTKYF
12	TRBJ2-5	NA	NA	TRBV20-1	TGCAGTGCTAGAGGCAGCAATCAGCCCCAGTACTTC	CSARGSNQPQYF
14	TRBJ1-2	many	NA	TRBV7-2	TGTGCCAGCAGCTTAGCGGACAGAATGTATGGCTACACCTTC	CASSLADRMYGYTF
16	TRBJ1-6	NA	NA	TRBV7-9	TGTGCCAGCAGCTCAAGCGGAAGGGTCGGAGGTTCACCCCTCCACTTT	CASSSSGRVGGSPLHF
14	TRBJ1-2	NA	NA	TRBV7-2	TGTGCCAGCATCGATGCTTGGGGGTCCTATCAGTACTTCTTC	CASIDAWGSYQYFF
13	TRBJ1-1	NA	NA	TRBV15	TGTGCCACCGACGGGGGACTAGGCGCTGAAGCTTTCTTT	CATDGGLGAEAFF
14	TRBJ1-3	NA	TRBD1	TRBV7-8	TGTGCCAGCACCCAGGGGGGGGGGGAGAGGACCATCGAGTTT	CASTQGGGERTIEF
15	TRBJ2-1	few	NA	TRBV11-3	TGTGCCAGCAGCTTAGTGTCAGGGCGAGGGAATGAGCAGTTCTTC	CASSLVSGRGNEQFF
15	TRBJ1-3	few	NA	TRBV25-1	TGTGCCAGCAGGCCCACGGGTCCTCGCGGAAACACCATATATTTT	CASRPTGPRGNTIYF
16	TRBJ1-3	few	TRBD1	TRBV3-1	TGTGCCAGCAGCCGGAGACAGGGATTCTCTGGAAACACCATATATTTT	CASSRRQGFSGNTIYF
14	TRBJ2-1	many	NA	TRBV9	TGTGCCAGCAGCGTAATTCCGCAGTCGGATGAGCAGTTCTTC	CASSVIPQSDEQFF
15	TRBJ2-3	NA	TRBD2	TRBV7-6	TGTGCCAGCACGTCTAGGGCGGGAGTCCCAGATACGCAGTATTTT	CASTSRAGVPDTQYF
14	TRBJ2-5	many	NA	TRBV7-2	TGTGCCAGCAGCGCCAGGACGGGACAAGAGACCCAGTACTTC	CASSARTGQETQYF
16	TRBJ2-1	NA	TRBD2	TRBV7-2	TGTGCCAGCAGCTCCCCAGGCGGGGGGCGCGGTAATGAGCAGTTCTTC	CASSSPGGGRGNEQFF
15	TRBJ2-1	few	NA	TRBV11-1	TGTGCCAGCAGCTTAGGGCGGCAAACCTACAATGAGCAGTTCTTC	CASSLGRQTYNEQFF
15	TRBJ1-5	many	NA	TRBV20-1	TGCAGTGCTAGCCCCCCAGGGCTTAGCAATCAGCCCCAGCATTTT	CSASPPGLSNQPQHF
14	TRBJ2-3	NA	NA	TRBV5-5	TGTGCCAGCAGCTTGGTCAGCGCCACAGATACGCAGTATTTT	CASSLVSATDTQYF
16	TRBJ1-5	many	TRBD1	TRBV19	TGTGCCAGTAGTACGCGACAGGGGCCTTTGACTCAGCCCCAGCATTTT	CASSTRQGPLTQPQHF
18	TRBJ1-5	NA	TRBD1	TRBV2	TGTGCCAGCAGTGTAAGACAGGGGAACCCCGGGCGGAATCAGCCCCAGCATTTT	CASSVRQGNPGRNQPQHF
14	TRBJ1-3	NA	NA	TRBV7-2	TGTGCCAGCAGCTTAGAGGGGAACACTGAAGCTTTCTTTTTT	CASSLEGNTEAFFF
14	TRBJ1-2	NA	TRBD1	TRBV9	TGTGCCAGCAGCGTTGTACAGGGGGGGTATGGCTACACCTTC	CASSVVQGGYGYTF
15	TRBJ2-3	many	TRBD2	TRBV6-1	TGTGCCAGCAGATTTCTAGCGGGGGGCGCAGATACGCAGTATTTT	CASRFLAGGADTQYF
13	TRBJ2-1	NA	NA	TRBV2	TGTGCCAGCATGCGCCAGGCGTACAATGAGCAGTTCTTC	CASMRQAYNEQFF
15	TRBJ2-7	NA	TRBD2	TRBV5-1	TGTGCCAGCAGCTTAGTTGCGGGGGGCAACTACGAGCAGTACTTC	CASSLVAGGNYEQYF
14	TRBJ2-7	NA	NA	TRBV15	TGTGCCACCAGCAGAGAGGGGGATGTTTACGAGCAGTACTTC	CATSREGDVYEQYF
15	TRBJ1-5	NA	NA	TRBV11-2	TGTGCCAGCGAGCCCCTGGACGGTTCTGTTGATCCCCAGCATTTT	CASEPLDGSVDPQHF
14	TRBJ2-6	NA	NA	TRBV29-1	TGCAGCGTTGTGTCTAACTCTGGGGCCAACGTCCTGACTTTC	CSVVSNSGANVLTF
13	TRBJ2-5	NA	TRBD2	TRBV9	TGTGCCAGCAGCCAGCGGGGCCAAGAGAACCAGCACTTC	CASSQRGQENQHF
12	TRBJ1-2	NA	NA	TRBV14	TGTGCCAGCAGCCAAGACTGTACAGCCTATACCTTC	CASSQDCTAYTF
15	TRBJ1-1	NA	NA	TRBV5-1	TGTGCCAGCAGCCTGGTCAACAGAGGGAACACTGAAGCTTTCTTT	CASSLVNRGNTEAFF
12	TRBJ2-3	NA	NA	TRBV5-6	TGTGCCAGCAGTACACAGAGGGATACGCAGTATTTT	CASSTQRDTQYF
18	TRBJ1-2	NA	TRBD1	TRBV2	TGTGCCAGCAGCGTAGGCGGGACAGCTTACTGGCGTACCTATGGCTACACCTTC	CASSVGGTAYWRTYGYTF
11	TRBJ1-2	NA	NA	TRBV5-5	TGCGTCAGCAGCCGCGGCAGGGGCTACACCTTC	CVSSRGRGYTF
15	TRBJ2-1	NA	NA	TRBV19	TGTGCCAGTACTCGGGGGTGGCGGGGAGACAATGAGCAGTTCTTC	CASTRGWRGDNEQFF
15	TRBJ2-1	NA	NA	TRBV7-7	TGTGCTAACATAAAGGCAGGGCTTCCCTACAATGAGCAGTTCTTC	CANIKAGLPYNEQFF
14	TRBJ2-1	NA	NA	TRBV29-1	TGTGCCAGCAGGGTCGCACTCTCCTACAATGAGCAGTTCTTC	CASRVALSYNEQFF
12	TRBJ2-7	NA	TRBD1	TRBV5-1	TGCGCCAGTCTTCAAACAGGGGGCGAGCAGTACTTC	CASLQTGGEQYF
16	TRBJ2-1	NA	TRBD1	TRBV20-1	TGCAGTGCTAGACCCGGCCGACAGGGGGCGCGTAGTGAGCAGTTCTTC	CSARPGRQGARSEQFF
14	TRBJ1-2	once	NA	TRBV7-3	TGTGCCAGCAGCGTAGAGGGTTACGAATGCCGGGACCAATTC	CASSVEGYECRDQF
16	TRBJ1-5	NA	NA	TRBV7-8	TGTGCCACCAGCTGCGACGGGACATATCAGCCCCAGCACCAGCATTTT	CATSCDGTYQPQHQHF
18	TRBJ2-5	NA	TRBD1	TRBV12-3/TRBV12-4	TGTGCCAGCAGTTCCTTGCGGGACAGGGGGCGTAGGTCGGAGACCCAGTACTTC	CASSSLRDRGRRSETQYF
17	TRBJ2-1	few	TRBD1	TRBV6-5	TGTGCAGCAGATCTCCGTACTACAGGGGTAGCCTACAATGAGCAGTTCTTC	CAADLRTTGVAYNEQFF
16	TRBJ2-1	NA	TRBD2	TRBV12-3/TRBV12-4	TGTGCCAGCGTGCAAAAGGGCGGGGGGCCATACAATGAGCAGTTCTTC	CASVQKGGGPYNEQFF
13	TRBJ2-7	few	NA	TRBV7-9	TGCGCCAGCAGCCATAAAGGATCCTACGAGCAGTACTTC	CASSHKGSYEQYF
16	TRBJ2-1	few	NA	TRBV29-1	TGCAGCGTTGATACCCCTGGAGGGACACTCTACAATGAGCAGTTCTTC	CSVDTPGGTLYNEQFF
12	TRBJ2-2	NA	NA	TRBV10-3	TGTGCGCGCACAGTGTCCACCGGGGAGCTGTTTTTT	CARTVSTGELFF
14	TRBJ1-2	many	NA	TRBV19	TGTGCCAGTAGTATCGGACACCCCTCGGAGGGCTACACCTTC	CASSIGHPSEGYTF
15	TRBJ2-7	few	NA	TRBV2	TGTGCCAGCAGTGCGCACGGGGAACTGAACTACGAGCAGTACTTC	CASSAHGELNYEQYF